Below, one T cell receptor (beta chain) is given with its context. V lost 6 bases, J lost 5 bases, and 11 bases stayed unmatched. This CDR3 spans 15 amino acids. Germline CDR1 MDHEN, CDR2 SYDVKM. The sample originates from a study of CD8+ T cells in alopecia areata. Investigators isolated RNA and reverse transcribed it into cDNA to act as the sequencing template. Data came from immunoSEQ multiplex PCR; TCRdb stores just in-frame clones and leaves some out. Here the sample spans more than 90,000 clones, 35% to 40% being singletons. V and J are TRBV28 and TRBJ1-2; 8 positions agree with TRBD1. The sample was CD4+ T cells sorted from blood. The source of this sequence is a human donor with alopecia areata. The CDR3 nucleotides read TGTGCCAGCAGACGACGGACAGGGAGAGGATATGGCTACACCTTC. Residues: CASRRRTGRGYGYTF.